Below, 31 T cell receptor beta chains from the same sample are listed, as sequenced in a study of T-cell reconstitution after alpha-beta-depleted transplantation in children. During its preparation, the TCRbeta library received unique molecular identifiers. TCRdb fed the PCR reads into MiXCR, producing one record per CDR3 protein. Here the sample spans 100,000 or so distinct CDR3 sequences, 4.5% to 7.5% being singletons. The specimen comprised PBMCs, mostly from graft donor cells, sampled 60 days after TCRalphabeta/CD19-depleted stem cell transplant. The receptors originated from a female patient aged 2-15 years who had a stem cell transplant for Fanconi anemia, so the T cells may come from the graft donor.

This clonotype showed up many times. The V and J genes are TRBV27 and TRBJ2-5; TRBD1 agrees at 8 bases. Germline assignment: CDR1 MNHEY and CDR2 SMNVEV (reference sequence). This CDR3 region has 18 residues. Trimming cost V 1 base and J 4 bases; bases outside gene matches: 14. The CDR3 nucleotides are TGTGCCAGCAGTTTATATGGCATACCCGGGACAGGCATAGAGACCCAGTACTTC. Protein: CASSLYGIPGTGIETQYF.

The table lists this clonotype with many counts. No conserved phenylalanine or tryptophan is present at the end of the CDR3, so a read error is the likely explanation. Because the CDR3's place on the DNA is in doubt, the DNA is left out and the CDR3 is given as listed by TCRdb. This chain joins TRBV21-1 and TRBJ2-7; TRBD1, the table's D call, lacks a check against the DNA. TRBV21-1 is a pseudogene. The CDR3 is made up of 14 amino acids, end residues included. The CDR3 is CASSKLGGQQGAQD.

This clonotype was observed many times. The J gene is TRBJ1-5, the V gene TRBV2; D unresolved. There are 12 residues in the CDR3. V was pared by 2 bases and J by 7 bases, with 6 bases between. Germline CDR1 is SNHLY and CDR2 is FYNNEI. CDR3 sequence reads: CASSEHPQPQHF. CDR3 nucleotide sequence: TGTGCCAGCAGTGAACATCCACAGCCCCAGCATTTT. Full variable domain (rest looked up from reference TRBV2 and TRBJ1-5): EPEVTQTPSHQVTQMGQEVILRCVPISNHLYFYWYRQILGQKVEFLVSFYNNEISEKSEIFDDQFSVERPDGSNFTLKIRSTKLEDSAMYFCASSEHPQPQHFGDGTRLSIL.

This clonotype was seen at least ten times. This rearrangement joins TRBV5-1 to TRBJ1-2, with 8 bases that match TRBD1. Germline V gene data show CDR1 as SGHRS and CDR2 as YFSETQ. The CDR3 is 15 residues long. V was pared by 4 bases and J by 0 bases, with 5 bases of the junction left unmatched. The chain's CDR3 is CASSPGQGANYGYTF. CDR3 sequence (DNA): TGCGCCAGCAGCCCCGGACAGGGAGCTAACTATGGCTACACCTTC. Based on the CDR3 plus reference TRBV5-1 and TRBJ1-2, the full variable domain is KAGVTQTPRYLIKTRGQQVTLSCSPISGHRSVSWYQQTPGQGLQFLFEYFSETQRNKGNFPGRFSGRQFSNSRSEMNVSTLELGDSALYLCASSPGQGANYGYTFGSGTRLTVV.

In its sample, this clonotype was seen many times. This rearrangement joins TRBV29-1 to TRBJ2-3; 12 bases map to TRBD2. This CDR3 comprises 14 residues. Germline V gene lookup returns CDR1 SQVTM and CDR2 ANQGSEA. V shed 6 bases and J 4 bases; nucleotides not matched to a gene: 5. CDR3 region: CSVELAGGSDTQYF. CDR3 sequence (DNA): TGCAGCGTCGAACTAGCGGGAGGATCAGATACGCAGTATTTT.

The chain recombines TRBV20-1 with TRBJ2-2; TRBD2 matches 7 bases. CDR1 and CDR2 (germline): DFQATT, SNEGSKA (reference sequence). V shed 1 base and J 3 bases; nucleotides not matched to a gene: 8. CDR3 length: 16 residues. The CDR3 here is CSARVIASGYTGELFF. CDR3 nucleotide sequence: TGCAGTGCTAGAGTAATCGCTAGCGGATACACCGGGGAGCTGTTTTTT.

The sample holds many counts of this clonotype. The J gene is TRBJ2-1, the V gene TRBV25-1; the match to TRBD2 covers 10 bases. The CDR3 has 14 amino acids. The V gene end was trimmed by 7 bases and the J gene end by 10 bases; junction bases not matched to a gene: 10. Per the germline V gene, CDR1 is MGHDK and CDR2 is SYGVNS. CDR3: CASKASGRVEEQFF. The CDR3, as DNA: TGTGCCAGCAAAGCTAGCGGGAGAGTGGAAGAGCAGTTCTTC.

This clonotype was seen ten or more times. CDR3 loop: CASSSGQQNTGELFF. The DNA of the CDR3 is TGTGCCAGCAGCTCGGGACAGCAAAACACCGGGGAGCTGTTTTTT. The rearrangement links TRBV7-8 to TRBJ2-2, with 7 bases aligning to TRBD1. Germline lookup yields CDR1 SGHVS and CDR2 FQNEAQ. The V gene end was trimmed by 4 bases and the J gene end by 2 bases; junction bases not matched to a gene: 4. The CDR3 covers 15 residues.

This clonotype was seen repeatedly, ten times or more. CDR3 in DNA: TGTGCCAGCAGCTGGGGTCTAGCGCAGTTCTTC. It encodes CASSWGLAQFF. The chain combines TRBV5-6 with TRBJ2-1; TRBD2 is a possible D gene (5 bases). The CDR3 has 11 residues. Trimming removed 3 bases from V and 12 bases from J, with 10 bases in between. The germline V gene encodes CDR1 SGHDT and CDR2 YYEEEE.

CDR3 loop: CASSAGDLYNEQFF. For the CDR3, the DNA is TGTGCCAGCAGTGCAGGGGACCTTTACAATGAGCAGTTCTTC. The chain employs TRBV2 and TRBJ2-1, with D possibly being TRBD1 (6 bases). Germline V gene sequence: CDR1 SNHLY, CDR2 FYNNEI. Deletions cut 4 bases from V and 4 bases from J, with 11 bases between. The CDR3 is 14 amino acids.

This clonotype was seen at least ten times. The chain uses TRBV5-1 and TRBJ2-5, with TRBD2 matching over 9 bases. V gave up 4 bases and J gave up 2 bases; unmatched junction bases: 3. The CDR3 totals 14 residues. Germline CDR1 is SGHRS and CDR2 is YFSETQ. This chain's CDR3 is CASSEGLAQETQYF. The CDR3 coding sequence is TGCGCCAGCAGCGAAGGACTAGCGCAAGAGACCCAGTACTTC.

This clonotype was picked up many times. V and J are TRBV11-2 and TRBJ2-2; D gene ambiguous. This CDR3 has 13 amino acids. Trimming removed 0 bases at V and 5 bases at J, with 4 bases between. Germline CDR1 is SGHAT and CDR2 is FQNNGV. CDR3 region: CASSLERTGELFF. DNA of the CDR3: TGTGCCAGCAGCTTAGAACGGACCGGGGAGCTGTTTTTT.

This clonotype was seen at least ten times. V gene TRBV28 combines with J gene TRBJ1-4, with 7 bases lining up with TRBD1. The germline V gene encodes CDR1 MDHEN and CDR2 SYDVKM. The CDR3 runs to 15 residues. V lost 5 bases to trimming and J lost 7 bases; unmatched junction nucleotides: 10. The CDR3 DNA reads as TGTGCCAGCAGTCCCCGCACGGACAGGCCTGAAAAACTGTTTTTT. It specifies CASSPRTDRPEKLFF.

The rearrangement links TRBV9 to TRBJ2-7; the match to TRBD1 covers 8 bases. Germline CDR1 is SGDLS and CDR2 is YYNGEE. Unmatched junction bases numbered 8, after V lost 3 bases and J lost 3 bases. The CDR3 has 15 residues. The DNA for the CDR3 is TGTGCCAGCAGCGAATCCGGGGACAGGAACTACGAGCAGTACTTC. Encoded protein: CASSESGDRNYEQYF.

There are a few counts of this clonotype. The chain is built from TRBV24-1 and TRBJ1-5; possibly TRBD1 for D (5 bases). Looked up from germline, CDR1 is KGHDR and CDR2 is SFDVKD. The CDR3 totals 14 residues. V lost 6 bases to trimming and J lost 0 bases, with 8 bases between them. The DNA of the CDR3 is TGTGCCACCAGTTTGGGGCATAGCAATCAGCCCCAGCATTTT. Its protein is CATSLGHSNQPQHF.

This clonotype has only a few counts. The DNA for the CDR3 is TGTGCCAGCTCACCCGGACAGATCCCAACCGGGGAGCTGTTTTTT. Protein product: CASSPGQIPTGELFF. The chain has TRBV18 and TRBJ2-2; a weak D match, TRBD1 (6 bases). The CDR3 runs 15 residues. CDR1 and CDR2 from the germline V gene are KGHSH and LQKENI. V lost 3 bases and J 5 bases, leaving 13 bases between the germline ends.

The chain carries TRBV20-1 and TRBJ1-5; 7 bases line up with TRBD1. The CDR3 is 15 amino acids. The V and J ends lost 6 bases and 1 base, in that order; junction bases with no gene match: 9. Germline V gene lookup returns CDR1 DFQATT and CDR2 SNEGSKA (reference sequence). The chain's CDR3 is CSARPHRGSNQPQHF. CDR3 coding DNA: TGCAGTGCCCGACCCCACAGGGGAAGCAATCAGCCCCAGCATTTT.

The chain uses TRBV20-1 and TRBJ2-7, with D unresolved. The V and J ends lost 6 bases and 1 base respectively, with 13 bases between them. Germline CDR1 and CDR2: DFQATT and SNEGSKA (reference sequence). This CDR3 comprises 13 residues. DNA for the CDR3: TGCAGTGCCTTGCCGAGCTTATCCTACGAGCAGTACTTC. Its translation is CSALPSLSYEQYF.

This clonotype was seen many times. This rearrangement joins TRBV15 to TRBJ2-3; no definite D call. The CDR3 totals 16 residues. Trimming cost V 1 base and J 0 bases, with 11 bases left between them. Germline CDR1 and CDR2: LNHNV and YYDKDF (reference sequence). The CDR3: CATSRGFSASTDTQYF. The CDR3, as DNA: TGTGCCACCAGCAGAGGTTTTTCAGCTAGCACAGATACGCAGTATTTT.

This clonotype occurred many times. The chain has TRBV10-3 and TRBJ1-5; possible D gene TRBD1, 5 bases. V lost 0 bases, J lost 4 bases, and 10 bases lay in between. Germline CDR1 reads ENHRY; CDR2 reads SYGVKD. The CDR3 is made up of 15 amino acids. The CDR3 coding sequence is TGTGCCATCAGTGAGTCGGCAGGGATGAATCAGCCCCAGCATTTT. Translation: CAISESAGMNQPQHF.

By share, this clonotype ranks as medium-sized. This chain connects TRBV12-3 or TRBV12-4 to TRBJ2-7, with 9 positions matching TRBD1. J gave up 6 bases and V 7 bases, and 7 bases lay outside the gene matches. CDR3 length: 13 residues. The CDR3 loop reads CASNPGQGSEQYF. DNA of the CDR3: TGTGCCAGCAATCCGGGACAGGGTTCCGAGCAGTACTTC.

This rearrangement joins TRBV11-2 to TRBJ1-1; the D is unclear. Trimming took 5 bases from V and 6 from J, leaving 16 bases between them. This CDR3 contains 14 residues. Germline assignment: CDR1 SGHAT and CDR2 FQNNGV. CDR3 bases: TGTGCCAGCAGCCCTACGCAGGTCGGATCTGAAGCTTTCTTT. It specifies CASSPTQVGSEAFF. Full variable domain (rest looked up from reference TRBV11-2 and TRBJ1-1): EAGVAQSPRYKIIEKRQSVAFWCNPISGHATLYWYQQILGQGPKLLIQFQNNGVVDDSQLPKDRFSAERLKGVDSTLKIQPAKLEDSAVYLCASSPTQVGSEAFFGQGTRLTVV.

This clonotype occurred a few times. CDR3 sequence reads: CSARRGTENTEAFF. CDR3 sequence (DNA): TGCAGTGCTAGGCGGGGAACGGAGAACACTGAAGCTTTCTTT. V gene TRBV20-1 combines with J gene TRBJ1-1; D not resolved. This CDR3 is 14 amino acids long. Germline CDR1 reads DFQATT; CDR2 reads SNEGSKA (reference sequence). Trimming cost V 3 bases and J 1 base, with 12 bases left between them.

This clonotype was found many times. The chain employs TRBV28 and TRBJ1-2; D gene unclear. Germline V gene data show CDR1 as MDHEN and CDR2 as SYDVKM. The CDR3 totals 12 residues. Trimming cost V 3 bases and J 8 bases, with 10 bases left between them. CDR3 sequence: CASSFLSYGYTF. In nucleotides, the CDR3 is TGTGCCAGCAGTTTTCTTTCCTACGGCTACACCTTC.

This clonotype has ten or more counts. The V and J genes are TRBV7-8 and TRBJ2-1; TRBD1 matches at 11 bases. Trimming at V came to 5 bases and at J to 7 bases, leaving 7 bases not matched to a gene. The CDR3 contains 15 residues. The germline CDR1 and CDR2 sequences are SGHVS and FQNEAQ. CDR3 loop: CASSLRDRGANEQFF. As DNA, the CDR3 is TGTGCCAGCAGCCTGAGGGACAGGGGGGCGAATGAGCAGTTCTTC.

This clonotype turned up a few times. J is TRBJ2-7 and V is TRBV5-1, with a weak D call TRBD1 (6 bases). Trimming stripped 0 bases from V and 0 bases from J, with 16 bases between. The CDR3 runs 17 residues. Germline V gene sequence: CDR1 SGHRS, CDR2 YFSETQ. This CDR3 is CASSLVGPGATSYEQYF. CDR3 sequence (DNA): TGCGCCAGCAGCTTGGTAGGTCCAGGGGCCACCTCCTACGAGCAGTACTTC.

This clonotype was detected ten times or more. The chain uses TRBV15 and TRBJ2-7, with TRBD1 identical over 7 bases. Germline CDR1 is LNHNV and CDR2 is YYDKDF (reference sequence). After removal of 1 base from V and 2 bases from J, the junction contained 2 bases not matched to a gene. This CDR3 comprises 14 residues. CDR3 loop: CATSRAGQPYEQYF. CDR3 nucleotides: TGTGCCACCAGCAGAGCGGGACAGCCCTACGAGCAGTACTTC.

This sequence joins TRBV19 and TRBJ2-1; weak D call: TRBD1 (7 bases). The CDR3 is 17 residues long. Germline CDR1 and CDR2: LNHDA and SQIVND (reference sequence). Trimming left V 3 bases short and J 6 bases short, with 21 bases between. This CDR3 is CASSIGGPGTDVNEQFF. CDR3 nucleotide sequence: TGTGCCAGTAGTATTGGGGGGCCCGGGACAGACGTCAATGAGCAGTTCTTC.

This clonotype came up a few times. The V gene is TRBV5-1, the J gene TRBJ2-7, with 7 bases that match TRBD2. The V gene's germline CDR1 is SGHRS and CDR2 YFSETQ. V lost 1 base, J lost 9 bases, and 13 bases stayed unmatched. The CDR3 totals 15 residues. CDR3 nucleotides: TGCGCCAGCAGCTTGACGCGACCCTCCGGGGAGGGGCAGTACTTC. Translating it yields CASSLTRPSGEGQYF.

This clonotype was counted many times. The chain links TRBV7-3 to TRBJ1-2; 7 bases line up with TRBD1. In germline, CDR1 is SGHTA, CDR2 FQGTGA. The CDR3 runs to 14 residues. After removal of 5 bases from V and 3 bases from J, the junction contained 6 bases not matched to a gene. In DNA form, the CDR3 reads TGTGCCAGCAGCGCCGGCCAGGGGGACTATGGCTACACCTTC. Translated, it gives CASSAGQGDYGYTF.

This sequence joins TRBV20-1 and TRBJ2-7, with 9 bases matching TRBD2. CDR3 length equals 13 residues. Germline loops: CDR1 DFQATT, CDR2 SNEGSKA (reference sequence). Losses at the gene ends were 3 bases for V and 5 bases for J; bases not matched to a gene: 5. CDR3 DNA sequence: TGCAGTGCTAGTAGCGGGAGTCTCGACGAGCAGTACTTC. This codes for CSASSGSLDEQYF.